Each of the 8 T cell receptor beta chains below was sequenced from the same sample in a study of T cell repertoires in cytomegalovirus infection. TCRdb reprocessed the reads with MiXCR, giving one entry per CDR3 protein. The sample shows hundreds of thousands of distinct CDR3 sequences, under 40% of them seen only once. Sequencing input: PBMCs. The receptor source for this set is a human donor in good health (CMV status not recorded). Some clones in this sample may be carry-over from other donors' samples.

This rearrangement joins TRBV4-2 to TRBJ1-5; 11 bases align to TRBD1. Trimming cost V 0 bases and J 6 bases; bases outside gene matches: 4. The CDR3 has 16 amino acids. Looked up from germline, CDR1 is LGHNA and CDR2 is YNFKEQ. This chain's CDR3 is CASSQDQGQGGQPQHF. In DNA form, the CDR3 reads TGTGCCAGCAGCCAAGATCAGGGACAGGGGGGTCAGCCCCAGCATTTT.

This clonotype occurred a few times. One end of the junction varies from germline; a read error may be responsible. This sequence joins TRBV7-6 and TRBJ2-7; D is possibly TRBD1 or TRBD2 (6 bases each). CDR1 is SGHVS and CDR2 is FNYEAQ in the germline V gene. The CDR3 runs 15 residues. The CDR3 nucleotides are TGTGCCAGCAGCTTAACTCGGGGGCTCTCTACGAGGAAAGACTTC. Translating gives CASSLTRGLSTRKDF.

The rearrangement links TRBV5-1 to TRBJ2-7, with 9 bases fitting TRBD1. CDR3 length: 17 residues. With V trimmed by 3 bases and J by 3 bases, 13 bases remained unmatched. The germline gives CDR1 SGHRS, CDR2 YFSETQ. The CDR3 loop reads CASSYLPGQGTLYEQYF. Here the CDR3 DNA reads TGCGCCAGCAGCTACCTTCCTGGACAGGGGACACTCTACGAGCAGTACTTC.

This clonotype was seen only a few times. Here the CDR3 reads CASRRTSGRAGGQETQYF. CDR3 bases: TGTGCCAGCAGGAGGACTAGCGGGAGGGCCGGTGGCCAAGAGACCCAGTACTTC. The chain carries TRBV2 and TRBJ2-5; 15 nucleotides align to TRBD2. Germline CDR1 and CDR2: SNHLY and FYNNEI. The CDR3 length is 18 residues. With 6 bases clipped from V and 1 base from J, the junction kept 9 bases outside the gene matches. Combining the CDR3 with reference TRBV2 and TRBJ2-5 gives the whole variable domain EPEVTQTPSHQVTQMGQEVILRCVPISNHLYFYWYRQILGQKVEFLVSFYNNEISEKSEIFDDQFSVERPDGSNFTLKIRSTKLEDSAMYFCASRRTSGRAGGQETQYFGPGTRLLVL.

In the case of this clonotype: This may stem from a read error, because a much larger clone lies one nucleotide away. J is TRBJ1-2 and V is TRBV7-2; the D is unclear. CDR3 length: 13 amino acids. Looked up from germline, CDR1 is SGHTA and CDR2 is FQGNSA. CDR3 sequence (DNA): TGTGCCAGAAGCTTAGAGGTTGGCAGGAGCTACACCTTC. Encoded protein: CARSLEVGRSYTF.

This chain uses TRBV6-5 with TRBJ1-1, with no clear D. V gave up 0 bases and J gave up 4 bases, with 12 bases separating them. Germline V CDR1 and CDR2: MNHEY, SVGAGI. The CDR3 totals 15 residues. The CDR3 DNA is TGTGCCAGCAGTTACTCGAGCCAGAGTATCACTGAAGCTTTCTTT. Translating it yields CASSYSSQSITEAFF.

The CDR3 DNA follows: TGTGCCAGCAGCTTAGAAGGGAGGACTAGCGGGGGGAATGAGCAGTTCTTC. It specifies CASSLEGRTSGGNEQFF. V gene TRBV11-2 combines with J gene TRBJ2-1; 14 bases match TRBD2. V shed 0 bases and J 7 bases; nucleotides not matched to a gene: 5. The CDR3 has 17 amino acids. Germline loops: CDR1 SGHAT, CDR2 FQNNGV. Supplemented by reference TRBV11-2 and TRBJ2-1, the full variable domain reads EAGVAQSPRYKIIEKRQSVAFWCNPISGHATLYWYQQILGQGPKLLIQFQNNGVVDDSQLPKDRFSAERLKGVDSTLKIQPAKLEDSAVYLCASSLEGRTSGGNEQFFGPGTRLTVL.

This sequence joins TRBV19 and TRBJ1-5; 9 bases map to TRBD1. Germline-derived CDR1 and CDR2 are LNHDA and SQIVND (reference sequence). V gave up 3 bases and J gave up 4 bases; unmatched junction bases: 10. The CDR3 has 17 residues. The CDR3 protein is CASSMGPGTGLNQPQHF. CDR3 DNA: TGTGCCAGTAGTATGGGGCCGGGGACAGGGTTGAATCAGCCCCAGCATTTT.